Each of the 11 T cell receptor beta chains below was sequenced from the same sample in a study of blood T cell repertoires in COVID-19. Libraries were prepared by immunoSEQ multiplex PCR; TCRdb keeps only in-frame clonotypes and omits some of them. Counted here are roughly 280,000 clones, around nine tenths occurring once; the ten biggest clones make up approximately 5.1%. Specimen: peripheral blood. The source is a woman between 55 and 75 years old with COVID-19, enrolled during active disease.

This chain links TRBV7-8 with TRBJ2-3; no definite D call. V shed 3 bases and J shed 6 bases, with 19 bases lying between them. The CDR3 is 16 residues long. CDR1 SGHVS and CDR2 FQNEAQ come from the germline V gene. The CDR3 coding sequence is TGTGCCAGCAGCTTGATAGACTGGCCCGCAGCTGATACGCAGTATTTT. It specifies CASSLIDWPAADTQYF.

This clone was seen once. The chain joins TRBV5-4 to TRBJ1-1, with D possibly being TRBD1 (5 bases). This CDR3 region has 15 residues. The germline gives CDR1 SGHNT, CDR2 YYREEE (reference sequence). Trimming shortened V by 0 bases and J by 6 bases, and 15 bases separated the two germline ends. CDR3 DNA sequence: TGTGCCAGCAGCTTGGCGTCAGGGACTTTAGCTGAAGCTTTCTTT. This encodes CASSLASGTLAEAFF.

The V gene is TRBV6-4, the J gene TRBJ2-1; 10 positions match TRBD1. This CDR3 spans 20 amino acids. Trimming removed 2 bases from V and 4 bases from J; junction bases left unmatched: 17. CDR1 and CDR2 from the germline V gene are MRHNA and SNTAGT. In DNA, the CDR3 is TGTGCCAGCAGTGACGGGGGGGGACAGGGGCGTGGCGGGAGATACAATGAGCAGTTCTTC. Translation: CASSDGGGQGRGGRYNEQFF.

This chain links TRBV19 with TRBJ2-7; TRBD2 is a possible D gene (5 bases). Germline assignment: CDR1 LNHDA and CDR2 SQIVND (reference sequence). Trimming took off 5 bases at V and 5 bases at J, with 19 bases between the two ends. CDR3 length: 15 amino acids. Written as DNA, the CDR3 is TGTGCCAGTAGTCCCAACGAGGGCTACCCCCACGAGCAGTACTTC. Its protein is CASSPNEGYPHEQYF.

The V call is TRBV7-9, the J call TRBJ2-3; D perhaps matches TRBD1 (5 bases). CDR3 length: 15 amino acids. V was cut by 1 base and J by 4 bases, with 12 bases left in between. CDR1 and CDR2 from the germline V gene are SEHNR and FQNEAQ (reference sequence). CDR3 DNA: TGTGCCAGCAGCTTAGTGCAGGGCATTCCAGATACGCAGTATTTT. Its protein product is CASSLVQGIPDTQYF.

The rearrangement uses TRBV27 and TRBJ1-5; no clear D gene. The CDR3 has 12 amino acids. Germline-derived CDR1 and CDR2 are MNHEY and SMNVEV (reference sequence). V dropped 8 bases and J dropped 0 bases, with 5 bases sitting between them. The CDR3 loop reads CASANSNQPQHF. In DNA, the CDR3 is TGTGCCAGCGCTAATAGCAATCAGCCCCAGCATTTT.

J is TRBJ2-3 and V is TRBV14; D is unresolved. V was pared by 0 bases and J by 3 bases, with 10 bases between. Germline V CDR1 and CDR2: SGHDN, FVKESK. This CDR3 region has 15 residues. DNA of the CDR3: TGTGCCAGCAGCCAAGATCGACATAGTACAGATACGCAGTATTTT. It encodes CASSQDRHSTDTQYF.

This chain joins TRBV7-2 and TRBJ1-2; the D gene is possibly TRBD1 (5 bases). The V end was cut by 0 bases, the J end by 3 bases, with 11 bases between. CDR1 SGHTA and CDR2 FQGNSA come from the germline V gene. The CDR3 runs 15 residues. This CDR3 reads CASSLATGGYYGYTF. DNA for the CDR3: TGTGCCAGCAGCTTAGCTACCGGGGGATACTATGGCTACACCTTC.

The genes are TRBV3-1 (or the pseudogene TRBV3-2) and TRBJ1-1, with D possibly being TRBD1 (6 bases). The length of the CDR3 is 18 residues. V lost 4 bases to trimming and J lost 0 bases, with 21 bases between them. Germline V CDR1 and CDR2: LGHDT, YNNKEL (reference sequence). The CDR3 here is CASSPPGGFGQMNTEAFF. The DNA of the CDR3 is TGTGCCAGCAGCCCCCCGGGTGGATTCGGACAGATGAACACTGAAGCTTTCTTT.

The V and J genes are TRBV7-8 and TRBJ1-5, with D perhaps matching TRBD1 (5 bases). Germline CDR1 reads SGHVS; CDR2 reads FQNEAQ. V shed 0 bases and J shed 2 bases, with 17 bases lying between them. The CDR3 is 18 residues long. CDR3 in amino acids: CASSLAGQISLGNQPQHF. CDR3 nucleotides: TGTGCCAGCAGCTTAGCGGGGCAGATATCCCTTGGCAATCAGCCCCAGCATTTT.

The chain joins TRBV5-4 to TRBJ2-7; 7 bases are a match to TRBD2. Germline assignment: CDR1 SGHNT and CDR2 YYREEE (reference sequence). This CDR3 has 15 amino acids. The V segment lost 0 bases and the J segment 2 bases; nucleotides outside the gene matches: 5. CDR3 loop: CASSLESGGPYEQYF. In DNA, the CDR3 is TGTGCCAGCAGCTTGGAATCGGGAGGACCCTACGAGCAGTACTTC.